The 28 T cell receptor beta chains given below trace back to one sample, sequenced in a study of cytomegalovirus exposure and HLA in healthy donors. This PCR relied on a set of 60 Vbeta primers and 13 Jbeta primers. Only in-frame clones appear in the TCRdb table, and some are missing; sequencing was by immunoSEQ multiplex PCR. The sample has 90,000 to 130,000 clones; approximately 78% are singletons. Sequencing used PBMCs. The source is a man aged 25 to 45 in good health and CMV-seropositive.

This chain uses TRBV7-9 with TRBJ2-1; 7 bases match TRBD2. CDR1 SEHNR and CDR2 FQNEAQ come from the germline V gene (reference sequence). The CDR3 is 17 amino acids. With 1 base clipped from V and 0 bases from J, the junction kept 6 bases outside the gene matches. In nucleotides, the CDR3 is TGTGCCAGCAGCTTAGATAGTAGCGGGTACTCCTACAATGAGCAGTTCTTC. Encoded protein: CASSLDSSGYSYNEQFF.

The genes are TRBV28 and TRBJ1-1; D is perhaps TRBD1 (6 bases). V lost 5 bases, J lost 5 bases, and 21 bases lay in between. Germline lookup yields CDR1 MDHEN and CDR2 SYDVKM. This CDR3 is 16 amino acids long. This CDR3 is CASSPGGHQGRTEAFF. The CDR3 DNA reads TGTGCCAGCAGTCCCGGAGGCCACCAGGGGAGAACTGAAGCTTTCTTT.

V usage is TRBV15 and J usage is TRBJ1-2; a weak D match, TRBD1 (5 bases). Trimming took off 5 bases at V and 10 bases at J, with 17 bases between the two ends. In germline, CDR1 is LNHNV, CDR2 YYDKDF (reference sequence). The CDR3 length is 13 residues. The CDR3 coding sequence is TGTGCCACCAGCTCTCCCCTTCGGGGGATCTACACCTTC. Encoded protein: CATSSPLRGIYTF.

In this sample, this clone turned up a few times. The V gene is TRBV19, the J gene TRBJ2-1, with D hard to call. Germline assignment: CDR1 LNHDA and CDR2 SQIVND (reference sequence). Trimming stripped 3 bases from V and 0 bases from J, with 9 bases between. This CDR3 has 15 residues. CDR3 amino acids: CASSISARSYNEQFF. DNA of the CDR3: TGTGCCAGTAGTATCAGTGCCCGCTCCTACAATGAGCAGTTCTTC.

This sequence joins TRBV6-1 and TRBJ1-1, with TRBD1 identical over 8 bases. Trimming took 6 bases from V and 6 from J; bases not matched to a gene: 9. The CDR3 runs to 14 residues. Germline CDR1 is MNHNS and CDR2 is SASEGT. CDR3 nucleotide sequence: TGTGCCAGCAGCCCTCTACAGGGGGTCGCTGAAGCTTTCTTT. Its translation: CASSPLQGVAEAFF.

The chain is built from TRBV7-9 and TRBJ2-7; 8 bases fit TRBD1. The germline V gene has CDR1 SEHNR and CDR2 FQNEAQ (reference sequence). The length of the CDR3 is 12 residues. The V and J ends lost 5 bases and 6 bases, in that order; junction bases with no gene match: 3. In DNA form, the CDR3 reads TGTGCCAGCAGCCCGGGACAGGTCGAGCAGTACTTC. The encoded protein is CASSPGQVEQYF.

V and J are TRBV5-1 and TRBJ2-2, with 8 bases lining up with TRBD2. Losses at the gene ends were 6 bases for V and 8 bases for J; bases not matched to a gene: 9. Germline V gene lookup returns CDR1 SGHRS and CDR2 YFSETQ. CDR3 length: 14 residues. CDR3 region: CASNSGNLEGELFF. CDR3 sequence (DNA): TGCGCCAGCAATAGCGGGAACCTAGAGGGGGAGCTGTTTTTT.

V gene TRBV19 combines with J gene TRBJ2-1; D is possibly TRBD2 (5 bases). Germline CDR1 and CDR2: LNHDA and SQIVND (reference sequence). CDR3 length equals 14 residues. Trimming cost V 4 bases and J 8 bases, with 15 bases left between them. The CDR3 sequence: CASSTLSSSHEQFF. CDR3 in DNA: TGTGCCAGTAGTACCCTCTCTAGCTCCCATGAGCAGTTCTTC.

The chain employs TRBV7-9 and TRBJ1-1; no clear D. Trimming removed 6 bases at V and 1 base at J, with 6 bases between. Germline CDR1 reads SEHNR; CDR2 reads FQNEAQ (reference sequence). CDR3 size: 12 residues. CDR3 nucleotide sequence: TGTGCCAGCAGAAAACAGAACACTGAAGCTTTCTTT. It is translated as CASRKQNTEAFF.

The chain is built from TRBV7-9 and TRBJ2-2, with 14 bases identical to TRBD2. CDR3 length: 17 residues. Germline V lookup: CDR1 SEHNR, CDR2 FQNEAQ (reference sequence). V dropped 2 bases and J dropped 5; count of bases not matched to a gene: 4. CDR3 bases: TGTGCCAGCAGCTTACGACTAGCGGGAGGGCGGACCGGGGAGCTGTTTTTT. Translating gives CASSLRLAGGRTGELFF.

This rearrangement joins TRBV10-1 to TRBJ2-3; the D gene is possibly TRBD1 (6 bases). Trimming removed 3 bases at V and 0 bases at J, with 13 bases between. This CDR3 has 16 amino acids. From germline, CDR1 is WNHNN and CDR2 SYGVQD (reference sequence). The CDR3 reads CASSEAGTTSTDTQYF. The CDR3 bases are TGCGCCAGCAGTGAAGCTGGGACAACTAGCACAGATACGCAGTATTTT.

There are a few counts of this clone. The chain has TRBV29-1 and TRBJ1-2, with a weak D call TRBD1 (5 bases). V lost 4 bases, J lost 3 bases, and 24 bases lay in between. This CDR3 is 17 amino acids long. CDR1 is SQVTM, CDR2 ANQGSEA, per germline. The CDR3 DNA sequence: TGCAGCGTTGGAAGGGAAATCCGTGTTGGCAGGGACTATGGCTACACCTTC. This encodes CSVGREIRVGRDYGYTF. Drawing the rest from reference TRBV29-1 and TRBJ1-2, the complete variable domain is SAVISQKPSRDICQRGTSLTIQCQVDSQVTMMFWYRQQPGQSLTLIATANQGSEATYESGFVIDKFPISRPNLTFSTLTVSNMSPEDSSIYLCSVGREIRVGRDYGYTFGSGTRLTVV.

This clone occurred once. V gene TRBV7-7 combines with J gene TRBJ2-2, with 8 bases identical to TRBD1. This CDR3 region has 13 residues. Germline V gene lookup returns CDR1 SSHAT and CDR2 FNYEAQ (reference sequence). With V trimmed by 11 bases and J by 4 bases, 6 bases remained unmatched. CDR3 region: CALGQGSTGELFF. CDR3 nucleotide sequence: TGTGCCCTTGGACAGGGAAGCACCGGGGAGCTGTTTTTT.

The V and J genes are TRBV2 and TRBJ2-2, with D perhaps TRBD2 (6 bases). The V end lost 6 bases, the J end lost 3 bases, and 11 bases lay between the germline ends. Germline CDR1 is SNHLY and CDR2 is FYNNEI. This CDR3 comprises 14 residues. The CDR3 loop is CASSVAEDTGELFF. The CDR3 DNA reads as TGTGCCAGCAGCGTAGCGGAGGACACCGGGGAGCTGTTTTTT.

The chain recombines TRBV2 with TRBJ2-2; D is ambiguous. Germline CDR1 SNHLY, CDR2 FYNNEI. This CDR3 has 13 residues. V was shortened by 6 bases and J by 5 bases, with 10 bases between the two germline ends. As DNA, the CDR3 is TGTGCCAGCAGCGCAGAGACAACCGGGGAGCTGTTTTTT. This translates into CASSAETTGELFF.

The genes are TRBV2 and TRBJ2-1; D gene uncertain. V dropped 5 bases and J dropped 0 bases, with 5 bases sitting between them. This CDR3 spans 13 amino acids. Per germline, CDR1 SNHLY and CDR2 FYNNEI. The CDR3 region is CASSFRSYNEQFF. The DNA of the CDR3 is TGTGCCAGCAGTTTCCGCTCCTACAATGAGCAGTTCTTC. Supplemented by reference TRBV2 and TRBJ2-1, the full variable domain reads EPEVTQTPSHQVTQMGQEVILRCVPISNHLYFYWYRQILGQKVEFLVSFYNNEISEKSEIFDDQFSVERPDGSNFTLKIRSTKLEDSAMYFCASSFRSYNEQFFGPGTRLTVL.

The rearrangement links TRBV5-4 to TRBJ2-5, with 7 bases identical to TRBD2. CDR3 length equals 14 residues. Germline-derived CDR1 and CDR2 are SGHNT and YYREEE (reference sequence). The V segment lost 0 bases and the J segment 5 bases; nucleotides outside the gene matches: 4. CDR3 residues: CASSLERGGETQYF. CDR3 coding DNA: TGTGCCAGCAGCTTGGAGCGGGGCGGGGAGACCCAGTACTTC.

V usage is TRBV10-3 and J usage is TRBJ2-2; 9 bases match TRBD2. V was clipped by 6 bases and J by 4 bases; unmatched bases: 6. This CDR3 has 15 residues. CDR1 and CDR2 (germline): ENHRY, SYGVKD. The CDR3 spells CAISRGGRGTGELFF. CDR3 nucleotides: TGTGCCATCAGCCGGGGCGGGAGGGGCACCGGGGAGCTGTTTTTT.

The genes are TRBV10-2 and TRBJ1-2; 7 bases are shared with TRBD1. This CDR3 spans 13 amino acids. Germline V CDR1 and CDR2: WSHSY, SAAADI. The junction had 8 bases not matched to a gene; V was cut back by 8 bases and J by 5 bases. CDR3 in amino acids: CASGSGQLYGYTF. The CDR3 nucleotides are TGCGCCAGCGGATCGGGACAGCTATATGGCTACACCTTC.

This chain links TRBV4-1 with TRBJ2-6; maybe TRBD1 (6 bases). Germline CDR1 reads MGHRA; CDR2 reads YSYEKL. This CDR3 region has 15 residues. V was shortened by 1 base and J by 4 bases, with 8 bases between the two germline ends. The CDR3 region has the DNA TGCGCCAGCAGCCAAGTGGGGGCCGGGGCCAACGTCCTGACTTTC. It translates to CASSQVGAGANVLTF.

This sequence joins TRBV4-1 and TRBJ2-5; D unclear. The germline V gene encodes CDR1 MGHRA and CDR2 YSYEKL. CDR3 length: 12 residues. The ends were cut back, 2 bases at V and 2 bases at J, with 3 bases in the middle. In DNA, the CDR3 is TGCGCCAGCAGCCAACTACAAGAGACCCAGTACTTC. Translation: CASSQLQETQYF.

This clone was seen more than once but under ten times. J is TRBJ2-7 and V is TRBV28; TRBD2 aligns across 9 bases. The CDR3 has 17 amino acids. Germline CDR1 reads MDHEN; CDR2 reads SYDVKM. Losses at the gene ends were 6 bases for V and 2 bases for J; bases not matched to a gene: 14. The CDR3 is CASRPNWWRGGTYEQYF. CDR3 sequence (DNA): TGTGCCAGCAGACCAAATTGGTGGCGGGGGGGAACCTACGAGCAGTACTTC. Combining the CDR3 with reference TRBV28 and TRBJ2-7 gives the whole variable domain DVKVTQSSRYLVKRTGEKVFLECVQDMDHENMFWYRQDPGLGLRLIYFSYDVKMKEKGDIPEGYSVSREKKERFSLILESASTNQTSMYLCASRPNWWRGGTYEQYFGPGTRLTVT.

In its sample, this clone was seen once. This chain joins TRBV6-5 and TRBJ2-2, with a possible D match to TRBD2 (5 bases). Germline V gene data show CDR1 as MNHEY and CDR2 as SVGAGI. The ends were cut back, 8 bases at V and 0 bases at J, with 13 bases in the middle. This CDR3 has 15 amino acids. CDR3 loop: CASHRTETNTGELFF. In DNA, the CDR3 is TGTGCCAGCCACCGGACTGAAACGAACACCGGGGAGCTGTTTTTT.

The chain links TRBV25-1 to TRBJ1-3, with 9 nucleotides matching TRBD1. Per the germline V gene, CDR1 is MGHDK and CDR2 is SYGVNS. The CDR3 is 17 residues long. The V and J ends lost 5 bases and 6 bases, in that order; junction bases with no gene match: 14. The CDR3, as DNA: TGTGCCAGCAGTCCTCAAAGGGGACAGGGCGTTCCAAACACCATATATTTT. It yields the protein CASSPQRGQGVPNTIYF.

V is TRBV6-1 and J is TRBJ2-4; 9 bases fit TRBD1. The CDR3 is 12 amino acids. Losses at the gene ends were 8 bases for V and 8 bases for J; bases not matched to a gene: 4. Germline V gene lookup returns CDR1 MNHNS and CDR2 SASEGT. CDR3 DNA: TGTGCCAGCGGACAGGGGTCAGACATTCAGTACTTC. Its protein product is CASGQGSDIQYF.

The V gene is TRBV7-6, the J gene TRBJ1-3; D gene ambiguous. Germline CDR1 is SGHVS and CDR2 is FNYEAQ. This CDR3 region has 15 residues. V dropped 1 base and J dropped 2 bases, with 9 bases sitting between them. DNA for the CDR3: TGTGCCAGCAGCTTAGAGGCGGTAGCTGGAAACACCATATATTTT. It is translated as CASSLEAVAGNTIYF.

CDR3: CASSHLGPNTEAFF. CDR3 in DNA: TGTGCCAGCTCACATCTGGGGCCTAACACTGAAGCTTTCTTT. This chain joins TRBV18 and TRBJ1-1; tentatively, D is TRBD1 (5 bases). CDR3 length: 14 amino acids. The ends were cut back, 4 bases at V and 2 bases at J, with 11 bases in the middle. The V gene's germline CDR1 is KGHSH and CDR2 LQKENI.

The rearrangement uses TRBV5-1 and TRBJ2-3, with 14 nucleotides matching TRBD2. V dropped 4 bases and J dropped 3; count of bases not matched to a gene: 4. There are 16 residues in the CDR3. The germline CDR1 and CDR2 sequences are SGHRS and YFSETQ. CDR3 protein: CASSRGLAGETDTQYF. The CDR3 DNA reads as TGCGCCAGCAGCAGGGGACTAGCGGGAGAAACAGATACGCAGTATTTT.